This T cell receptor beta chain was sequenced for a study of cytomegalovirus exposure and HLA in healthy donors. Study-level points and caveats: Follow-up analysis seemed to connect common viral pathogens with several of the most significant clusters identified. CMV antigen specificity of a few CMV-associated chains was confirmed in vitro. Per a later analysis, HLA-associated TCR beta chains showed more clonal expansion than other, equally common TCR beta chains.

To note about this clone: Its specificity is not known.

PCR primers comprised 60 Vbeta and 13 Jbeta primers. Generated by immunoSEQ multiplex PCR, the TCRdb table keeps only in-frame clones and is missing some. The repertoire holds 55,000 to 80,000 clones, about 69% seen once, with 5.4% in the top ten. This sequence originates from a woman aged 30 to 39 in good health and CMV-seronegative. The sequenced material came from PBMCs.

Here the CDR3 DNA reads TGCGCCAGCAGCTTTAGCGGGAGAGCAGATACGCAGTATTTT. This codes for CASSFSGRADTQYF. This chain connects TRBV5-1 to TRBJ2-3; 9 positions agree with TRBD2. Losses at the gene ends were 2 bases for V and 4 bases for J; bases not matched to a gene: 2. The CDR3 loop spans 14 amino acids. Germline-derived CDR1 and CDR2 are SGHRS and YFSETQ.